These 22 T cell receptor beta chains originate from one sample sequenced in a study of blood T cell repertoires in COVID-19. Generated by immunoSEQ multiplex PCR, the TCRdb table keeps only in-frame clones and is missing some. The sample lists hundreds of thousands of clones, about 80% occurring once. The specimen sequenced was peripheral blood. Receptors originate from an elderly man with acute or convalescent COVID-19.

The chain combines TRBV5-6 with TRBJ1-2, with TRBD1 identical over 10 bases. This CDR3 comprises 14 residues. The trim removed 2 bases at V and 5 bases at J, leaving 3 bases unmatched. Germline-derived CDR1 and CDR2 are SGHDT and YYEEEE. This CDR3 reads CASSFGQGGYGYTF. CDR3 nucleotide sequence: TGTGCCAGCAGCTTTGGACAGGGGGGATATGGCTACACCTTC.

CDR3 sequence reads: CASNPEMYSPLHF. The CDR3 bases are TGTGCCTCCAACCCGGAGATGTACTCACCCCTCCACTTT. The J gene is TRBJ1-6, the V gene TRBV2; D unresolved. Trimming cost V 11 bases and J 10 bases, with 18 bases left between them. This CDR3 has 13 amino acids. From germline, CDR1 is SNHLY and CDR2 FYNNEI.

This clone came up once. This sequence joins TRBV24-1 and TRBJ2-3, with 8 bases aligning to TRBD2. The junction had 6 bases not matched to a gene; V was cut back by 1 base and J by 4 bases. Germline V gene data show CDR1 as KGHDR and CDR2 as SFDVKD. The CDR3 covers 16 residues. CDR3 nucleotide sequence: TGTGCCACCAGTGATTTCGCGGGGGGCCTCGCAGATACGCAGTATTTT. Protein: CATSDFAGGLADTQYF.

The chain employs TRBV2 and TRBJ2-7; TRBD1 agrees at 7 bases. There are 13 residues in the CDR3. Per germline, CDR1 SNHLY and CDR2 FYNNEI. J lost 0 bases, V lost 8 bases, and 4 bases had no gene match. The CDR3: CASQGQVSYEQYF. In DNA, the CDR3 is TGTGCCAGCCAAGGACAGGTCTCCTACGAGCAGTACTTC.

The rearrangement joins TRBV6-1 to TRBJ2-7; 14 bases fit TRBD2. The CDR3 is 17 amino acids. Germline lookup yields CDR1 MNHNS and CDR2 SASEGT. Trimming cost V 1 base and J 4 bases; bases outside gene matches: 6. The CDR3 sequence: CASSEGTSGGPPYEQYF. The CDR3 bases are TGTGCCAGCAGTGAAGGGACTAGCGGGGGGCCCCCATACGAGCAGTACTTC.

The V call is TRBV7-9, the J call TRBJ2-2, with D perhaps TRBD1 (6 bases). The CDR3 is 13 residues long. V was shortened by 5 bases and J by 7 bases, with 11 bases between the two germline ends. Germline-derived CDR1 and CDR2 are SEHNR and FQNEAQ (reference sequence). The DNA for the CDR3 is TGTGCCAGCAGCCCAGGGGTTGGCGGGGAGCTGTTTTTT. This encodes CASSPGVGGELFF.

In nucleotides, the CDR3 is TGTGCCAGCAGTTCCCTCGCCTACGCGACAGGCCCGGGGCAGCCCCAGCATTTT. Translated: CASSSLAYATGPGQPQHF. The chain uses TRBV27 and TRBJ1-5, with a weak D call TRBD1 (6 bases). Looked up from germline, CDR1 is MNHEY and CDR2 is SMNVEV (reference sequence). V lost 4 bases to trimming and J lost 7 bases, with 26 bases between them. The CDR3 covers 18 residues.

The gene calls are TRBV19 and TRBJ2-1; 8 bases line up with TRBD2. The CDR3 consists of 17 residues. From germline, CDR1 is LNHDA and CDR2 SQIVND (reference sequence). J lost 3 bases, V lost 4 bases, and 11 bases had no gene match. CDR3 coding DNA: TGTGCCAGTAGTAGTGGGTGGCGGGGGGCACACTACAATGAGCAGTTCTTC. Encoded protein: CASSSGWRGAHYNEQFF.

The V gene is TRBV11-1, the J gene TRBJ2-4; D is possibly TRBD2 (5 bases). With 1 base removed from V and 8 bases from J, the gap between germline ends came to 12 bases. Germline V lookup: CDR1 SGHAT, CDR2 FQDESV (reference sequence). There are 14 residues in the CDR3. The chain's CDR3 is CASSLGLASDIQYF. The CDR3 coding sequence is TGTGCCAGCAGCTTAGGGCTAGCATCCGACATTCAGTACTTC.

The chain joins TRBV6-5 to TRBJ1-2; TRBD1 is a possible D gene (6 bases). Germline-derived CDR1 and CDR2 are MNHEY and SVGAGI. This CDR3 is 15 amino acids long. V was cut by 0 bases and J by 7 bases, with 15 bases left in between. CDR3 nucleotide sequence: TGTGCCAGCAGTTACTCGAAATACAGGGTGGGTGGCTACACCTTC. Protein sequence: CASSYSKYRVGGYTF.

The chain employs TRBV24-1 and TRBJ2-3, with 11 positions matching TRBD2. This CDR3 spans 16 amino acids. Germline CDR1 is KGHDR and CDR2 is SFDVKD. Unmatched junction bases numbered 4, after V lost 4 bases and J lost 2 bases. This CDR3 reads CATSDLAGGLTDTQYF. The CDR3 region has the DNA TGTGCCACCAGTGACCTAGCGGGAGGCCTCACAGATACGCAGTATTTT.

The chain carries TRBV19 and TRBJ1-5, with D uncertain. Trimming removed 4 bases from V and 4 bases from J, with 8 bases in between. The germline V gene has CDR1 LNHDA and CDR2 SQIVND (reference sequence). The CDR3 consists of 13 residues. The CDR3 DNA follows: TGTGCCAGTAGTAATCCCCCGAATCAGCCCCAGCATTTT. As protein: CASSNPPNQPQHF.

CDR3 sequence (DNA): TGCAGTGCTAGTCGGACTTTGAATCAGCCCCAGCATTTT. It encodes CSASRTLNQPQHF. This chain connects TRBV20-1 to TRBJ1-5, with D unresolved. This CDR3 comprises 13 residues. Germline V gene lookup returns CDR1 DFQATT and CDR2 SNEGSKA (reference sequence). The V end was cut by 3 bases, the J end by 4 bases, with 10 bases between.

This clone has more than one count but fewer than ten. The CDR3: CASSLTLPRDTQYF. The CDR3 region has the DNA TGTGCCAGCAGTTTAACCCTCCCACGGGATACGCAGTATTTT. This chain links TRBV28 with TRBJ2-3; D is uncertain. This CDR3 contains 14 residues. The ends were cut back, 2 bases at V and 6 bases at J, with 12 bases in the middle. CDR1 and CDR2 (germline): MDHEN, SYDVKM.

The chain combines TRBV5-5 with TRBJ2-1; 7 bases align to TRBD2. Per germline, CDR1 SGHKS and CDR2 YYEKEE (reference sequence). The ends lost 5 bases at V and 14 bases at J; junction bases unmatched: 13. The CDR3 runs to 13 residues. CDR3 region: CASRPTSQRREFF. The CDR3 coding sequence is TGTGCCAGCAGACCGACTAGCCAGCGGAGGGAGTTCTTC.

The V and J genes are TRBV11-2 and TRBJ1-2; possible D gene TRBD1, 5 bases. The CDR3 covers 15 residues. Trimming left V 0 bases short and J 6 bases short, with 14 bases between. From germline, CDR1 is SGHAT and CDR2 FQNNGV. CDR3 amino acids: CASSLEARAIDGYTF. CDR3 nucleotide sequence: TGTGCCAGCAGCTTAGAAGCCAGGGCAATCGATGGCTACACCTTC.

The gene calls are TRBV5-1 and TRBJ1-2, with TRBD1 as a possible D gene (5 bases). The length of the CDR3 is 14 residues. The V gene lost 5 bases and the J gene lost 4 bases, with 15 bases spanning the gap. The germline V gene has CDR1 SGHRS and CDR2 YFSETQ. CDR3 region: CASRGEGRGYGYTF. The CDR3 DNA sequence: TGCGCCAGCAGAGGGGAGGGCCGCGGCTATGGCTACACCTTC.

The V and J genes are TRBV24-1 and TRBJ2-3, with TRBD1 matching 8 bases. Per germline, CDR1 KGHDR and CDR2 SFDVKD. This CDR3 is built from 16 residues. V shed 4 bases and J 3 bases; nucleotides not matched to a gene: 8. CDR3 nucleotide sequence: TGTGCCACCAGTGACTGGACAGGGCGAGTGACAGATACGCAGTATTTT. Translating gives CATSDWTGRVTDTQYF.

J is TRBJ2-1 and V is TRBV7-2, with a possible D match to TRBD1 (6 bases). The germline V gene has CDR1 SGHTA and CDR2 FQGNSA. V was shortened by 3 bases and J by 8 bases, with 11 bases between the two germline ends. CDR3 size: 13 residues. For the CDR3, the DNA is TGTGCCAGCAGCTTCAATACAGGGTATGAGCAGTTCTTC. Amino acid sequence: CASSFNTGYEQFF.

The chain combines TRBV3-1 (or the pseudogene TRBV3-2) with TRBJ1-2; 7 bases are shared with TRBD1. The trim removed 8 bases at V and 4 bases at J, leaving 4 bases unmatched. Germline V CDR1 and CDR2: LGHDT, YNNKEL (reference sequence). The CDR3 sequence is 12 residues long. The CDR3 loop reads CASFGTAYGYTF. CDR3 coding DNA: TGTGCCAGCTTTGGGACAGCCTATGGCTACACCTTC.

This chain connects TRBV4-1 to TRBJ2-7, with D possibly TRBD1 on 6 matching bases. V lost 1 base to trimming and J lost 4 bases, with 11 bases between them. This CDR3 contains 14 residues. The germline V gene has CDR1 MGHRA and CDR2 YSYEKL. For the CDR3, the DNA is TGCGCCAGCAGCCAAGCGGGGACACGGTACGAGCAGTACTTC. Its translation: CASSQAGTRYEQYF.

This chain links TRBV6-5 with TRBJ2-2, with TRBD2 as a possible D gene (6 bases). The CDR3 runs to 16 residues. The germline V gene encodes CDR1 MNHEY and CDR2 SVGAGI. Trimming pared 2 bases from V and 1 base from J, leaving 11 bases between. DNA of the CDR3: TGTGCCAGCAGTTACGGGGCGGGAATGAACACCGGGGAGCTGTTTTTT. This sequence encodes CASSYGAGMNTGELFF.